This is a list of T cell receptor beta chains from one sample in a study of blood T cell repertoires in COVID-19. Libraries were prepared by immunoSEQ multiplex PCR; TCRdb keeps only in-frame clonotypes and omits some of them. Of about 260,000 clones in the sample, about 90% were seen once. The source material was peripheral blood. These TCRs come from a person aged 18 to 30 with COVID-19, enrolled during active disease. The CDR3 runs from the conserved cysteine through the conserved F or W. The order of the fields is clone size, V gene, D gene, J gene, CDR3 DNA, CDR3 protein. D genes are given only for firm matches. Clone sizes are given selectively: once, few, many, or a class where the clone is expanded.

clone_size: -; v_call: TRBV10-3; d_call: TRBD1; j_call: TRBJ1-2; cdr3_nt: TGTGCCATCGGACAGGGGTATGGCTACACCTTC; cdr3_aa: CAIGQGYGYTF
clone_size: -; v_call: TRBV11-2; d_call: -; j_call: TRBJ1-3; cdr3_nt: TGTGCCAGCAGCTTAGGGCCTGGGGGCGTCACTGGAAACACCATATATTTT; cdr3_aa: CASSLGPGGVTGNTIYF
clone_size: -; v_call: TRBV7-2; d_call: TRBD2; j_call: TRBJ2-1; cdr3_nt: TGTGCCAGCAGCACGGGACTAGCGGCGAGCTCCTACAATGAGCAGTTCTTC; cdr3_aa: CASSTGLAASSYNEQFF
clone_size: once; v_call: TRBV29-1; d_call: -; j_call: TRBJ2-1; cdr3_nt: TGCAGCGTTGATCGGGTCTTCAATGAGCAGTTCTTC; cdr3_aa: CSVDRVFNEQFF
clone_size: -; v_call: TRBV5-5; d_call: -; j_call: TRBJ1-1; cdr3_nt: TGTGCCAGCAGCCAGGGCAGGCTTGAAGCTTTCTTT; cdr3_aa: CASSQGRLEAFF
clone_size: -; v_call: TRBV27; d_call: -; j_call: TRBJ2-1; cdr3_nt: TGTGCCAGCGGAGTGGTCTTGGACTCCCTTGAGCAGTTCTTC; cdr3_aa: CASGVVLDSLEQFF
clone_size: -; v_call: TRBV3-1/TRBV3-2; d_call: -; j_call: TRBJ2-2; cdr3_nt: TGTGCCAGCAGCCTAGTAGGCTCAGACTCCCTGAGTACCGGGGAGCTGTTTTTT; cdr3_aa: CASSLVGSDSLSTGELFF
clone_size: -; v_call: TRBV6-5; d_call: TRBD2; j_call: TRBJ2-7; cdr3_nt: TGTGCCAGCAGTACTAGCGGGGGGCACTACGAGCAGTACTTC; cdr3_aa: CASSTSGGHYEQYF
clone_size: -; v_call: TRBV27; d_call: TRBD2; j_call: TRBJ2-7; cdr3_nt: TGTGCCAGCAGACCGGGACTAGCCCGTTACGAGCAGTACTTC; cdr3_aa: CASRPGLARYEQYF
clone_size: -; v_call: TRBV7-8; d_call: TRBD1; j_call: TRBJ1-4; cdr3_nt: TGTGCCAGCGTGGGACAGTATAATGAAAAACTGTTTTTT; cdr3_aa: CASVGQYNEKLFF
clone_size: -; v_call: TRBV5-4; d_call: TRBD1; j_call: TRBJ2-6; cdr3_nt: TGTGCCAGCAGCTTGGAGGGGGCGGGCTCTGGGGCCAACGTCCTGACTTTC; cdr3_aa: CASSLEGAGSGANVLTF
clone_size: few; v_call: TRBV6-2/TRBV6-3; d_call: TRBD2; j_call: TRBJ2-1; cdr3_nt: TGTGCCAGCAGTCACGGACTAGTTCAGTTCTTC; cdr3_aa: CASSHGLVQFF
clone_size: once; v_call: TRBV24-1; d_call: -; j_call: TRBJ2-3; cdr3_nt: TGTGCCACCAGTGATTACATTTACACCAGTACGCAGTATTTT; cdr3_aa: CATSDYIYTSTQYF
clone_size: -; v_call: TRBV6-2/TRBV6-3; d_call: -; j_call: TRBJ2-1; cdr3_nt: TGTGCCAGCAGTTTAGCGGTAGACAATGAGCAGTTCTTC; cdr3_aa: CASSLAVDNEQFF
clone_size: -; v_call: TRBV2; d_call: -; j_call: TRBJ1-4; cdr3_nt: TGTGCCAGCAGTGAACTGCGGGGGATCCTTAATGAAAAACTGTTTTTT; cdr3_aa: CASSELRGILNEKLFF
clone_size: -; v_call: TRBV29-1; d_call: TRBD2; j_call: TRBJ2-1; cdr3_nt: TGCAGCGCCAGGACTAGCGGGGGATCCTACAATGAGCAGTTCTTC; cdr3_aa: CSARTSGGSYNEQFF
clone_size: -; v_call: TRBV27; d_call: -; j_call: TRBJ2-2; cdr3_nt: TGTGCCAGCAGGGGGTTTCCAGGGGCCACCGGGGAGCTGTTTTTT; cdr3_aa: CASRGFPGATGELFF
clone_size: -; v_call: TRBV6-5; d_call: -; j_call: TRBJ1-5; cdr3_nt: TGTGCCAGCAGCACCGACAGTTCCAATCAGCCCCAGCATTTT; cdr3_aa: CASSTDSSNQPQHF
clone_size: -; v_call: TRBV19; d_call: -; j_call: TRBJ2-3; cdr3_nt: TGTGCCAGTAAGAGAGGCGCGGGGCCTAGCACAGATACGCAGTATTTT; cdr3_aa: CASKRGAGPSTDTQYF
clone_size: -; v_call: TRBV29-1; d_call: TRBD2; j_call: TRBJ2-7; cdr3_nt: TGCAGCGTTGAAGAATCAGTAGCGGGACGGTACTTC; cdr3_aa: CSVEESVAGRYF
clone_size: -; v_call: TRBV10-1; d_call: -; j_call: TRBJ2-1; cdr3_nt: TGCGCCAGCCCTACCTTTCGGGCTAGCGCCACCCTAGAGCAGTTCTTC; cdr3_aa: CASPTFRASATLEQFF
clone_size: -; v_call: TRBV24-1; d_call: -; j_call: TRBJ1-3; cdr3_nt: TGTGCCACCAGTGACCCTCAGGCGGGGTCTGGAAACACCATATATTTT; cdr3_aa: CATSDPQAGSGNTIYF
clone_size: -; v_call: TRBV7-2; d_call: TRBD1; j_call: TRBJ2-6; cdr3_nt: TGTGCCAGCAGCTCAACAGGGGGATCGCTCTCTGGGGCCAACGTCCTGACTTTC; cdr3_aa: CASSSTGGSLSGANVLTF
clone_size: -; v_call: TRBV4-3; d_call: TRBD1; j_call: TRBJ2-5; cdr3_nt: TGCGCCAGCAGCCAAGATTTTGGGACAGGGGGCGAGACCCAGTACTTC; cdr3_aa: CASSQDFGTGGETQYF
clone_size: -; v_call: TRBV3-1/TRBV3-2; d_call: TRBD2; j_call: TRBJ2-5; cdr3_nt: TGTGCCAGCAGCTTGGGACTAGCGGAGGCGGAGACCCAGTACTTC; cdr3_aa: CASSLGLAEAETQYF
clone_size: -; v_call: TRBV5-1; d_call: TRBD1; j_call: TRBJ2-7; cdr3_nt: TGCGCCAGCAGCTTAGACAGGGCCTACGAGCAGTACTTC; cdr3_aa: CASSLDRAYEQYF
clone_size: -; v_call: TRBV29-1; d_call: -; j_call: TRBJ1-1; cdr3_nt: TGCAGCGTTGACGGCCAGGGGAACACTGAAGCTTTCTTT; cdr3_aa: CSVDGQGNTEAFF
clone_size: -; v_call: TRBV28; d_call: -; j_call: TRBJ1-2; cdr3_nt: TGTGCCAGCAGTTTGCAGTCCCATGGCTACACCTTC; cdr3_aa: CASSLQSHGYTF
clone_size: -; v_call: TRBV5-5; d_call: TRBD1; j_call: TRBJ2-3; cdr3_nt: TGTGCCAGCAGCTTGGAGGGCAGGGGGACCACAGATACGCAGTATTTT; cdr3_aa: CASSLEGRGTTDTQYF
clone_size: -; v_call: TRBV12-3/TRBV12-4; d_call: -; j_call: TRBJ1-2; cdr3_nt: TGTGCCATCCAGGGGCTATATGGCTACACCTTC; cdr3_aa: CAIQGLYGYTF
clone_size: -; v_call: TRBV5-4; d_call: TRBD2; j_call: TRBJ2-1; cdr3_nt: TGTGCCAGCAGCTTCCTAGCGGGAGACCCCTACAATGAGCAGTTCTTC; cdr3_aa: CASSFLAGDPYNEQFF
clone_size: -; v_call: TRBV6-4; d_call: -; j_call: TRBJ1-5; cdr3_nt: TGTGCCAGTTTTACGTCAGGAGGGAGTCAGCCCCAGCATTTT; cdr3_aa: CASFTSGGSQPQHF
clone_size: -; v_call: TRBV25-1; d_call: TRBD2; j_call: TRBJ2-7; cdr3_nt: TGTGCCAGCAGTGAATCCCAACCTCGGACTAGCGGGAGATACGAGCAGTACTTC; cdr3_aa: CASSESQPRTSGRYEQYF
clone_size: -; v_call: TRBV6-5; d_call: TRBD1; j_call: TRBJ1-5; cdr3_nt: TGTGCCAGCACGCGGCAGGGGGGAAGCAATCAGCCCCAGCATTTT; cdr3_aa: CASTRQGGSNQPQHF
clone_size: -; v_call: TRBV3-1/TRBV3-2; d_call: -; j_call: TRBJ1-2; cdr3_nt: TGTGCCAGCAGCTCCTGCGACAGCTCTAACTATGGCTACACCTTC; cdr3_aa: CASSSCDSSNYGYTF
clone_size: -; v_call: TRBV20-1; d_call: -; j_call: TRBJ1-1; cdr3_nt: TGCAGTGCTAGTCTGGACAGAAACACTGAAGCTTTCTTT; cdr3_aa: CSASLDRNTEAFF
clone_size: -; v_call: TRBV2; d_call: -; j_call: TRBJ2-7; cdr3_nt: TGTGCCAGCGCCTATCAAGGAACAGTCCTTGGCGAGCAGTACTTC; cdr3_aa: CASAYQGTVLGEQYF
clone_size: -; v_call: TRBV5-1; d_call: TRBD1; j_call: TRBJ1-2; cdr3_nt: TGCGCCAGCAGCTCGGAGAACAGGGGTGGTGGCTACACCTTC; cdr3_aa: CASSSENRGGGYTF
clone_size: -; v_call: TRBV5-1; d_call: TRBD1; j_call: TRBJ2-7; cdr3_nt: TGCGCCAGCAGCTTAACAGGGGGCGCCCCAAACGAGCAGTACTTC; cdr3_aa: CASSLTGGAPNEQYF
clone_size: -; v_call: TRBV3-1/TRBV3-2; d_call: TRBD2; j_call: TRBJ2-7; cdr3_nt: TGTGCCAGCAGCCAGCTCCTAGCGGGAGGGGTATACGAGCAGTACTTC; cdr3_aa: CASSQLLAGGVYEQYF
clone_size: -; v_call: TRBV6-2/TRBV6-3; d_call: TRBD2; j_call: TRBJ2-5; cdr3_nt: TGTGCCAGCAGTTATTACCGGACTAGCGGGAGAGAGGAGCAAGAGACCCAGTACTTC; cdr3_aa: CASSYYRTSGREEQETQYF
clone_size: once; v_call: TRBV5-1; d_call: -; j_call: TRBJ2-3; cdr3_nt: TGCGCCAGCAGCTCTTACACAGATACGCAGTATTTT; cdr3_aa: CASSSYTDTQYF